This TCR beta chain was obtained from a study of cytomegalovirus exposure and HLA in healthy donors. Study-wide results and caveats: The classifier was said to identify cytomegalovirus status with high specificity and sensitivity. The study reported that TCR beta sequences accurately predicted HLA-A and HLA-B alleles in most subjects.

PCR involved 60 Vbeta and 13 Jbeta primers. Sequencing was performed with immunoSEQ multiplex PCR; in TCRdb, only in-frame clones are kept and a portion is missing. The profile shows roughly 290,000 clones, approximately 90% of them singletons. Germline lookup yields CDR1 SNHLY and CDR2 FYNNEI. The CDR3 runs to 15 residues. With 4 bases removed from V and 2 bases from J, the gap between germline ends came to 14 bases. This clone turned up a few times. Its antigen is currently unknown. The sequenced sample was PBMCs. This chain uses TRBV2 with TRBJ1-1, with TRBD1 as a possible D gene (6 bases). The clonotype comes from a woman in her late teens or twenties in good health and CMV-seronegative. CDR3 bases: TGTGCCAGCAGTGTAGACAGGATCGAAAACACTGAAGCTTTCTTT. Residues: CASSVDRIENTEAFF.